Listed here is a single T cell receptor (beta chain). Its antigen is as yet unknown. The naive CD8 subset, CD45RO-negative cells positively selected for CCR7, excluded terminally differentiated effector memory CD45RA+ cells. This CDR3 spans 13 amino acids. Germline V gene data show CDR1 as SGDLS and CDR2 as YYNGEE. V gave up 4 bases and J gave up 4 bases, with 6 bases separating them. TCRdb's copy holds only in-frame clones and misses some; the assay was immunoSEQ multiplex PCR. The data show around 2,000,000 clones, about 94% seen once. The source of the sample is a study of shared clonotypes between healthy human individuals. Notes on the study in general: In this cohort, only blood was sampled, and tissue repertoires likely differ.

The sequence came from a man younger than 35 in good health. The chain recombines TRBV9 with TRBJ2-6; no clear D gene. What was sequenced was naive CD8+ T cells sorted from blood. CDR3: CASSPPGANVLTF. CDR3 bases: TGTGCCAGCAGCCCCCCAGGGGCCAACGTCCTGACTTTC.